The T cell receptor (beta chain) described here comes from a study of Graves' ophthalmopathy and Graves' hyperthyroidism. Transcripts of RNA were the source for amplifying TCR beta CDR3 regions. First-round RT-PCR used HTBI primers; second-round multiplex PCR followed. TCRdb passed the multiplex PCR reads through MiXCR, listing each CDR3 protein once. The top ten hold around 6.6% of the sample, which has about 380,000 distinct CDR3 sequences, about 16% seen once. This clonotype showed up just a few times. V gave up 6 bases and J gave up 3 bases; unmatched junction bases: 5. Germline CDR1 and CDR2: SNHLY and FYNNEI. The CDR3 has 14 residues.

The gene calls are TRBV2 and TRBJ1-2; TRBD1 matches 9 bases. Material: peripheral blood. This TCR was recovered from a woman aged 18-29 years with stable Graves' hyperthyroidism. As DNA, the CDR3 is TGTGCCAGCAGCAAGACAGGGGGGGACTATGGCTACACCTTC. It is translated as CASSKTGGDYGYTF.